These T cell receptor beta chains were read from a single sample in a study of CD8 T cells in Susac syndrome. Using its own MiXCR run on the immunoSEQ multiplex PCR reads, TCRdb lists one record per CDR3 protein. The sample holds 130,000 to 150,000 distinct CDR3 sequences, 90% to 95% seen once. Sequenced input: CD8+ T cells from PBMCs. All receptors come from a human donor in good health. The CDR3 runs from the conserved cysteine through the conserved F or W.

J	V	CDR3
TRBJ2-3	TRBV13	CASSPLGIAGGPSDTQYF
TRBJ1-5	TRBV5-6	CASSLWRWGDQPQHF
TRBJ1-1	TRBV29-1	CSTEDGGDTEAFF
TRBJ1-1	TRBV4-3	CASSQGIGAINAEAFF
TRBJ2-1	TRBV3-1	CASSQDILGGYNEQFF
TRBJ2-7	TRBV3-1	CASSEYRNTHEQYF
TRBJ2-7	TRBV6-2/TRBV6-3	CASSYSNSARDEQYF
TRBJ2-5	TRBV11-2	CASSLDAAGFETQYF
TRBJ2-7	TRBV24-1	CATSDLRDREGEQYF
TRBJ2-7	TRBV27	CASSFGGEYEQYF
TRBJ2-7	TRBV12-3/TRBV12-4	CASSTGTRRMEQYF
TRBJ1-1	TRBV6-1	CASRPDGEPGWTEAFF
TRBJ2-1	TRBV5-1	CASSLEGSGRMNEQFF
TRBJ2-2	TRBV29-1	CSVGGDISNTGELFF
TRBJ1-5	TRBV7-9	CASSDTSGGNQPQHF
TRBJ2-3	TRBV4-3	CASSQEASGTTDTQYF
TRBJ2-3	TRBV7-8	CASSSQGTSVTSTDTQYF
TRBJ2-1	TRBV28	CASRLGTGQFF
TRBJ2-7	TRBV20-1	CSARDLGEGVYEQYF
TRBJ1-2	TRBV20-1	CSAAGGYTF
TRBJ1-4	TRBV7-9	CASSSGQFNEKLFF
TRBJ2-1	TRBV19	CASSPGTAYNEQFF
TRBJ2-7	TRBV20-1	CSARPTPGLGYEQYF
TRBJ2-1	TRBV20-1	CSAPGGERTFNEQFF
TRBJ2-1	TRBV7-9	CASSPGGAGAYNEQFF
TRBJ2-1	TRBV20-1	CSALRTTYNEQFF
TRBJ2-7	TRBV20-1	CSASINEQYF
TRBJ1-1	TRBV29-1	CSGGPLDGEAFF
TRBJ1-1	TRBV15	CATSRVDTEAFF
TRBJ2-7	TRBV4-3	CASSQALTTDMPTYEQYF
TRBJ1-2	TRBV30	CAWSVAGPLGGYTF
TRBJ1-2	TRBV4-2	CASRASLGHGYTF
TRBJ2-4	TRBV27	CASSLSNGVKNIQYF